The count of the clone carrying this TCR beta chain is one. What it binds is not known. The table came from immunoSEQ multiplex PCR; TCRdb's copy has only in-frame clones and leaves some out. The sample includes thousands of clones, 75% to 85% of them seen just once. The data were taken from a study of tissue T cells after allogeneic stem cell transplantation. For the study at large: Gastrointestinal graft-versus-host disease was present in all patients, each treated with several therapy lines.

General study results and limits: Anatomically similar tissues had similar TCR repertoires within each patient.

The CDR3 covers 15 residues. Germline V lookup: CDR1 LGHDT, CDR2 YNNKEL (reference sequence). V was shortened by 1 base and J by 0 bases, with 7 bases between the two germline ends. The material was blood, obtained before transplantation. This chain joins TRBV3-1 (or the pseudogene TRBV3-2) and TRBJ1-3; D remains ambiguous. The receptor's source is a man between 35 and 75 years old who later had graft-versus-host disease after an allogeneic stem cell transplant. CDR3 nucleotide sequence: TGTGCCAGCAGCCAAGGAGGGAGCTCTGGAAACACCATATATTTT. Protein product: CASSQGGSSGNTIYF.